A selection of T cell receptor beta chains follows, all from one sample in a study of shared clonotypes between healthy human individuals. Here immunoSEQ multiplex PCR was the method, and the copy in TCRdb shows in-frame clones only, minus some. The sample yields some 1.5 million clones, approximately 98% seen once. Sequencing was done on a sample of naive CD4+ T cells sorted from blood. The receptors shown here come from a man aged 25-45 years in good health. The CDR3 runs from the conserved cysteine through the conserved F or W. The D gene is left open where the match is weak. The size of a clone is reported for some rows only, either as once, few or many, or as a class for expanded clones.

cdr3_nt,cdr3_aa,j_call,d_call,clone_size,v_call
TGTGCCAGCACACTTACGACTAGCGGAAGAGATACGCAGTATTTT,CASTLTTSGRDTQYF,TRBJ2-3,TRBD2,NA,TRBV4-2
TGTGCCAGCAGCCCCCACCTCGGAGACCGCAATCACGAGCAGTACTTC,CASSPHLGDRNHEQYF,TRBJ2-7,NA,NA,TRBV4-2
TGTGCCAGCAGTGGAGACGCTGAAGCTTTCTTT,CASSGDAEAFF,TRBJ1-1,NA,NA,TRBV2
TGTGCCAGCAAGGGGCAGGGGAGCGATGAGCAGTTCTTC,CASKGQGSDEQFF,TRBJ2-1,NA,NA,TRBV9
TGTGCCAGCAGCGTACGGGCGGGGGGACAGACGGGCTATGGCTACACCTTC,CASSVRAGGQTGYGYTF,TRBJ1-2,TRBD1,NA,TRBV9
TGTGCCAGCTCCGAAGGAGCCTACAATGAGCAGTTCTTC,CASSEGAYNEQFF,TRBJ2-1,NA,NA,TRBV6-4
TGTGCCAGCAGCTTGCGCGCGCCGAGCACAGATACGCAGTATTTT,CASSLRAPSTDTQYF,TRBJ2-3,NA,NA,TRBV5-5
TGTGCCAGCAGTCCCCCGGGGCTAGCGGGAACTGGGGGCACCGGGGAGCTGTTTTTT,CASSPPGLAGTGGTGELFF,TRBJ2-2,TRBD2,NA,TRBV28
TGTGCCAGCAGTTTTGTAGGGACTATAAAGAGCTACACCTTC,CASSFVGTIKSYTF,TRBJ1-2,NA,NA,TRBV28
TGTGCCAGCAGCGTAGATCCGTTTAGCTCCTACAATGAGCAGTTCTTC,CASSVDPFSSYNEQFF,TRBJ2-1,NA,NA,TRBV9
TGCGCCAGCATGACCCTAGCGGGAGGGCCGGGAAACGAGCAGTACTTC,CASMTLAGGPGNEQYF,TRBJ2-7,TRBD2,NA,TRBV10-2
TGTGCCAGCAGCCGGGACAGGTTTCTTTCAAGCACAGATACGCAGTATTTT,CASSRDRFLSSTDTQYF,TRBJ2-3,TRBD1,NA,TRBV14
TGTGCCAGCAGCCCTTTGGGGGTCGATGGCAATCAGCCCCAGCATTTT,CASSPLGVDGNQPQHF,TRBJ1-5,NA,NA,TRBV7-2
TGTGCCAGCAGTTTAAGCACAGATACGCAGTATTTT,CASSLSTDTQYF,TRBJ2-3,NA,few,TRBV28
TGTGCCAGCAGCCTAACGGGAGATTCGACAGATACGCAGTATTTT,CASSLTGDSTDTQYF,TRBJ2-3,NA,NA,TRBV11-2
TGCAGCGTTGTAGACAGGGGTAATCAGCCCCAGCATTTT,CSVVDRGNQPQHF,TRBJ1-5,TRBD1,NA,TRBV29-1
TGCGCCAGCAGCAACTCCTGGACAGGCTCTGGAAACACCATATATTTT,CASSNSWTGSGNTIYF,TRBJ1-3,TRBD1,NA,TRBV5-1
TGTGCCAGCAGCCACTCGGGGGACAGGGGGCGGGTAGCTTTCTTT,CASSHSGDRGRVAFF,TRBJ1-1,TRBD1,NA,TRBV7-9
TGTGCCAGCAGTACCTTACAGGGCCAGGGAAGTAATACGCAGTATTTT,CASSTLQGQGSNTQYF,TRBJ2-3,NA,NA,TRBV27
TGTGCCAGCAGTATACTGCCCGGTAGCACAGATACGCAGTATTTT,CASSILPGSTDTQYF,TRBJ2-3,NA,NA,TRBV6-5
TGCGCCAGCAGCTTGGAACTAGCGGGAGGGCAAGATACGCAGTATTTT,CASSLELAGGQDTQYF,TRBJ2-3,TRBD2,NA,TRBV5-1
TGTGCCAGCAGCGCTCTGACTAGCGGGCCCTGGGGGGAGCAGTTCTTC,CASSALTSGPWGEQFF,TRBJ2-1,TRBD2,NA,TRBV9
TGTGCCAGCTCACCGTACCGCTGGCAGGGGGGCACAGATACGCAGTATTTT,CASSPYRWQGGTDTQYF,TRBJ2-3,TRBD1,NA,TRBV18
TGTGCCAGCACCCCGACAGACCTAGCCTACGAGCAGTACTTC,CASTPTDLAYEQYF,TRBJ2-7,NA,NA,TRBV6-6
TGTGCCAGCAGTTTCGTTTGGACAGGGAAGTACGAGCAGTACTTC,CASSFVWTGKYEQYF,TRBJ2-7,TRBD1,NA,TRBV28
TGTGCCACCGATACGGCGGTAAGAGGAGAGCAGTACTTC,CATDTAVRGEQYF,TRBJ2-7,NA,NA,TRBV6-6
TGTGCCAGCAGCCCCCAAGGGCCCGGGGCCAACGTCCTGACTTTC,CASSPQGPGANVLTF,TRBJ2-6,NA,NA,TRBV7-7
TGTGCCAGCAGCCCTCTGGGACAGCCCATGAACACTGAAGCTTTCTTT,CASSPLGQPMNTEAFF,TRBJ1-1,TRBD1,NA,TRBV7-9
TGTGCCAGCAGCGCCGTTCGGGGGTCCTACAATGAGCAGTTCTTC,CASSAVRGSYNEQFF,TRBJ2-1,NA,NA,TRBV9
TGTGCCATCAGCCGGGACAGGGGCGAGCAGTACTTC,CAISRDRGEQYF,TRBJ2-7,TRBD1,NA,TRBV10-3
TGTGCCAGCACCGATTTCTGGGACAGGGCTAATACTGAAGCTTTCTTT,CASTDFWDRANTEAFF,TRBJ1-1,TRBD1,NA,TRBV5-5
TGTGCCAGCAGCTTAGAGGCCTCAGGAGCTCAACGTGAAAAACTGTTTTTT,CASSLEASGAQREKLFF,TRBJ1-4,NA,NA,TRBV7-2
TGCAGCGTTGAAGAGGCGGGGGGCTCCTACAATGAGCAGTTCTTC,CSVEEAGGSYNEQFF,TRBJ2-1,TRBD2,NA,TRBV29-1
TGCGCCAGCAGCCAAGAGCGGCCGACCCAAGAGACCCAGTACTTC,CASSQERPTQETQYF,TRBJ2-5,NA,NA,TRBV4-1
TGTGCCAGCCAAACCCCGTCAGGGTACACCGGGGAGCTGTTTTTT,CASQTPSGYTGELFF,TRBJ2-2,NA,NA,TRBV28
TGTGCCTGGAGTGTACAAGGGACTAGCGAACAAGAGACCCAGTACTTC,CAWSVQGTSEQETQYF,TRBJ2-5,TRBD2,NA,TRBV30
TGTGCCAGCAGCCAGACAGGGCCATACAATGAGCAGTTCTTC,CASSQTGPYNEQFF,TRBJ2-1,TRBD1,NA,TRBV2
TGTGCCAGCTCGTCTATCGAAAGGAACATTCAGTACTTC,CASSSIERNIQYF,TRBJ2-4,NA,NA,TRBV18
TGTGCCAGCAGCTTAGACTCCCTCCCCGTCCGCCAGTTCTTC,CASSLDSLPVRQFF,TRBJ2-1,NA,NA,TRBV7-3
TGTGCCAGTAGTATGCGGAACACCGGGGAGCTGTTTTTT,CASSMRNTGELFF,TRBJ2-2,NA,NA,TRBV19
TGTGCCAGCAGCTTAGGAGCTATCGAGACCCAGTACTTC,CASSLGAIETQYF,TRBJ2-5,NA,NA,TRBV7-6
TGTGCCAGCAGCTTGGGTGGGGCAGATACGCAGTATTTT,CASSLGGADTQYF,TRBJ2-3,NA,NA,TRBV7-2
TGTGCCAGCACCCCTCCTGGGGCAGATACGCAGTATTTT,CASTPPGADTQYF,TRBJ2-3,NA,NA,TRBV7-6
TGTGCCAGCAGCTTGGGGCTAGCGGGAGCGAACACCGGGGAGCTGTTTTTT,CASSLGLAGANTGELFF,TRBJ2-2,TRBD2,NA,TRBV5-6
TGTGCCAGTATAGGGACGGACCTTAATGAAAAACTGTTTTTT,CASIGTDLNEKLFF,TRBJ1-4,NA,NA,TRBV19
TGTGCCACCAGCAGAACGACAGGGGGAAATGAGCAGTTCTTC,CATSRTTGGNEQFF,TRBJ2-1,TRBD1,NA,TRBV15
TGTGCCACTAGACAGGGGGCGAGTAGTACAGATACGCAGTATTTT,CATRQGASSTDTQYF,TRBJ2-3,TRBD1,NA,TRBV10-3
TGTGCCAGCAGTGACTCGGGCAGGGTGTACGAGCAGTACTTC,CASSDSGRVYEQYF,TRBJ2-7,NA,NA,TRBV6-4
TGTGCCAGCAGTTACTCGAGACTAGCGAATCGTAAGACGGAGCAGTACTTC,CASSYSRLANRKTEQYF,TRBJ2-7,TRBD2,once,TRBV6-7
TGCAGCGTTGAAGATCGCACGAGGGTTTTGGAGACCCAGTACTTC,CSVEDRTRVLETQYF,TRBJ2-5,NA,once,TRBV29-1
TGTGCCAGCAGTTTATCGTGGGTTGGCGCCGGGGAGCTGTTTTTT,CASSLSWVGAGELFF,TRBJ2-2,NA,NA,TRBV27
TGCGCCAGCAGTGCGGTCAGGAGTACTGAAGCTTTCTTT,CASSAVRSTEAFF,TRBJ1-1,NA,NA,TRBV10-2
TGTGCCAGCAGCCAGGGACAGGGGCGCTATGAGCAGTACTTC,CASSQGQGRYEQYF,TRBJ2-7,TRBD1,NA,TRBV9